The present T cell receptor beta chain was sequenced within a study of T cells expressing NK-cell markers. No DNA is given; TCRdb re-called the 5' RACE reads and lists each CDR3 protein once. The table lists 150,000 to 180,000 distinct CDR3 sequences. The CDR3 has 16 amino acids. Germline CDR1 and CDR2: PRHDT and FYEKMQ (reference sequence). This TCR was recovered from a woman in her 50s in good health. This sequence joins TRBV13 and TRBJ2-7; TCRdb indicates TRBD2, and absent DNA this call remains unverified. The source material was blood T cells: a sorted CD56 or NKG2C T cell subset, CD4+ or CD8+ T cells, or bulk PBMC T cells (not recorded which). The CDR3 sequence: CASSLRQRAYSYEQYF.